A selection of T cell receptor beta chains follows, all from one sample in a study of cytomegalovirus exposure and HLA in healthy donors. This table comes from immunoSEQ multiplex PCR, and its TCRdb copy is limited to in-frame clones, with some not included. Its clone listing holds 70,000 to 85,000 clones. The sequenced sample consisted of PBMCs. All receptors derive from a female donor in good health and CMV-seropositive. Both conserved end residues are part of each CDR3. The D gene is left open where the match is weak.

V,J,D,DNA,CDR3
TRBV19,TRBJ1-1,TRBD1,TGTGCCAGTAGTCAGGGGGGCAACACTGAAGCTTTCTTT,CASSQGGNTEAFF
TRBV4-1,TRBJ1-5,TRBD1,TGCGCCAGCAGCCCGGAGGGGGCGCCCAATCAGCCCCAGCATTTT,CASSPEGAPNQPQHF
TRBV14,TRBJ2-7,TRBD1,TGTGCCAGCAGCCACTCTTTTACGACAGGGAGCGCCTACGAGCAGTACTTC,CASSHSFTTGSAYEQYF
TRBV18,TRBJ2-7,TRBD1,TGTGCCAGCTCTAACCAGGGGGTATTTCGGGACGAGCAGTACTTC,CASSNQGVFRDEQYF
TRBV7-6,TRBJ2-5,NA,TGTGCCAGCAGCTTAGCGGCAGGGGGGGAGACCCAGTACTTC,CASSLAAGGETQYF
TRBV30,TRBJ1-1,TRBD1,TGTGCCTGGGGCCAGGGGGCAAGTGAAGCTTTCTTT,CAWGQGASEAFF
TRBV4-1,TRBJ1-1,NA,TGCGCCAGCAGCCAAGGGCGACAGATGAGCACTGAAGCTTTCTTT,CASSQGRQMSTEAFF
TRBV27,TRBJ1-2,NA,TGTGCCAGCAGTTTTCAGGGAGGGAACTATGGCTACACCTTC,CASSFQGGNYGYTF
TRBV7-2,TRBJ2-1,NA,TGTGCCAGCAGCTTTCAATTCGAGCAGTTCTTC,CASSFQFEQFF
TRBV10-1,TRBJ1-2,NA,TGCGCCAGCAGATCAGGGACTTATGGCTACACCTTC,CASRSGTYGYTF
TRBV6-1,TRBJ2-7,NA,TGTGCCAGCATCAGGAACCTGTTCTCCTACGAGCAGTACTTC,CASIRNLFSYEQYF
TRBV28,TRBJ2-7,TRBD1,TGTGCCAGCAGTTCCTCCGGGACAGGGCGCTACGAGCAGTACTTC,CASSSSGTGRYEQYF
TRBV5-1,TRBJ2-5,NA,TGCGCCAGCAGCTTGGGGGGGGAAGAGACCCAGTACTTC,CASSLGGEETQYF
TRBV5-6,TRBJ2-3,TRBD2,TGTGCCAGCAGCTTCTCCAGCGGGAGTCCGAATACGCAGTATTTT,CASSFSSGSPNTQYF
TRBV18,TRBJ1-1,NA,TGTGCCAGCTCACCACTCAAGGACAGCTTAGATAAAGCTTTCTTT,CASSPLKDSLDKAFF
TRBV7-8,TRBJ1-5,NA,TGTGCCAGCAGCTTATTAAAGGGGGGGCAGAATCAGCCCCAGCATTTT,CASSLLKGGQNQPQHF
TRBV2,TRBJ1-1,TRBD1,TGTGCCAGCAGTACTCAGACAGGGGGCACTGAAGCTTTCTTT,CASSTQTGGTEAFF
TRBV14,TRBJ2-2,NA,TGTGCCAGCAGCCATTTTGAGGGGGAGCTGTTTTTT,CASSHFEGELFF
TRBV4-2,TRBJ2-2,TRBD2,TGTGCCAGCAGCCCCACGGGACTAGCGGGAGCCGGGGAGCTGTTTTTT,CASSPTGLAGAGELFF
TRBV7-2,TRBJ1-6,NA,TGTGCCAGCAGAGATGCGACAGCCAAGTATAATTCACCCCTCCACTTT,CASRDATAKYNSPLHF
TRBV11-1,TRBJ2-3,NA,TGTGCCAGCAGCTTAGGTCCCCTAAGACTAGATACGCAGTATTTT,CASSLGPLRLDTQYF
TRBV7-9,TRBJ2-7,TRBD2,TGTGCCAGCAGCCCGCAACTAGCGGGAGAGACAAGGGAGCAGTACTTC,CASSPQLAGETREQYF
TRBV18,TRBJ1-4,NA,TGTGCCAGCTCACCACGGAACCCCGAGGCCACAACTAATGAAAAACTGTTTTTT,CASSPRNPEATTNEKLFF
TRBV5-1,TRBJ1-1,TRBD1,TGCGCCAGCAGCTTGGGGACAGGGGCCGGGAGAGCTTTCTTT,CASSLGTGAGRAFF
TRBV19,TRBJ1-6,TRBD1,TGTGCCAGTAGTGCCGCGACAGGGCTCCCTAATTCACCCCTCCACTTT,CASSAATGLPNSPLHF
TRBV19,TRBJ2-1,NA,TGTGCCAGTAGTACTTTCGGAGGTGACAATGAGCAGTTCTTC,CASSTFGGDNEQFF
TRBV19,TRBJ1-2,NA,TGTGCCAGTAGTATCCTCCTACGGGCCAGGGGAAATGGCTACACCTTC,CASSILLRARGNGYTF
TRBV30,TRBJ2-2,TRBD2,TGTGCCTGGCAGCGGGAGGTGAACACCGGGGAGCTGTTTTTT,CAWQREVNTGELFF
TRBV5-6,TRBJ2-4,TRBD2,TGTGCCAGCAGTACTACCGGGACTAGTGCTCGCAGGAACATTCAGTACTTC,CASSTTGTSARRNIQYF
TRBV14,TRBJ1-6,NA,TGTGCCAGCAGCCAATACAGTTTCAATTCACCCCTCCACTTT,CASSQYSFNSPLHF
TRBV7-2,TRBJ2-3,NA,TGTGCCAGCAGTCCAGGAGGGGCCAGAGATACGCAGTATTTT,CASSPGGARDTQYF
TRBV7-8,TRBJ1-2,TRBD1,TGTGCCAGCAGCCGAGCCGGGACAGGGTACTATGGCTACACCTTC,CASSRAGTGYYGYTF
TRBV18,TRBJ2-1,TRBD2,TGTGCCAGCTCCCCACTAGCGCTAGCGGCCTACAATGAGCAGTTCTTC,CASSPLALAAYNEQFF
TRBV7-9,TRBJ1-3,TRBD1,TGTGCCAGCAGCCCCCCGGGACAGAGTGGAAACACCATATATTTT,CASSPPGQSGNTIYF
TRBV19,TRBJ2-2,TRBD2,TGTGCCAGTAGTATCCAGGGCTCGGGGGGTCGGGGGGAGCTGTTTTTT,CASSIQGSGGRGELFF
TRBV6-6,TRBJ1-5,TRBD1,TGTGCCAGCAGTAGATCGGACAGGGGGCTAGGTCAGCCCCAGCATTTT,CASSRSDRGLGQPQHF
TRBV5-4,TRBJ2-3,TRBD1,TGTGCCAGCAGCACCGGGACAGGGGATACAGATACGCAGTATTTT,CASSTGTGDTDTQYF
TRBV2,TRBJ2-5,NA,TGTGCCAGCAGTGAACGATCGCTCAGACAAGAGACCCAGTACTTC,CASSERSLRQETQYF
TRBV29-1,TRBJ2-7,NA,TGCAGCGTTGAAGTGTTAAGGCAGGGCGAGCAGTACTTC,CSVEVLRQGEQYF
TRBV5-1,TRBJ1-2,NA,TGCGCCAGCCAAAGCTTCGCGGGGGTAGGTGGCTACACCTTC,CASQSFAGVGGYTF
TRBV28,TRBJ1-1,NA,TGTGCCAGCAGGTTGGGGGGGAACACTGAAGCTTTCTTT,CASRLGGNTEAFF
TRBV6-5,TRBJ2-5,TRBD1,TGTGCCAGCAGTTACTATCGACAGGGCCAAGGGACCCAGTACTTC,CASSYYRQGQGTQYF
TRBV10-2,TRBJ1-5,NA,TGCGCCAGCAGCCCAAGGGGAAGCAATCAGCCCCAGCATTTT,CASSPRGSNQPQHF
TRBV4-3,TRBJ2-4,TRBD1,TGCGCCAGCAGCCAGGGAACAGGGGGCTTTGACATTCAGTACTTC,CASSQGTGGFDIQYF
TRBV18,TRBJ1-4,TRBD1,TGTGCCAGCTCGGGACAGCAGAATGAAAAACTGTTTTTT,CASSGQQNEKLFF
TRBV19,TRBJ2-2,NA,TGTGCCAGTAGTCCATACACCGGGGAGCTGTTTTTT,CASSPYTGELFF
TRBV6-5,TRBJ2-5,TRBD2,TGTGCCAGCAGTTACACGATAGCGGGTCAAGAGACCCAGTACTTC,CASSYTIAGQETQYF
TRBV13,TRBJ2-3,TRBD2,TGTGCCAGCAGCTTAACTAGCGGGAGGAGTGTAAGGACAGATACGCAGTATTTT,CASSLTSGRSVRTDTQYF
TRBV15,TRBJ2-3,TRBD2,TGTGCCACCAGAGTGGGACTAGCGGGGGGTAGGATCTCAGATACGCAGTATTTT,CATRVGLAGGRISDTQYF
TRBV30,TRBJ2-3,NA,TGTGCCTGGACTCCAGGGCACCGAGGTACGCAGTATTTT,CAWTPGHRGTQYF
TRBV5-1,TRBJ2-7,TRBD1,TGCGCCAGCAGCCGCCGGGACAGGGCCCACGAGCAGTACTTC,CASSRRDRAHEQYF
TRBV5-1,TRBJ2-7,NA,TGCGCCAGCAGCCCCGGGACTGAATACGAGCAGTACTTC,CASSPGTEYEQYF